This T cell receptor (beta chain) was identified in a study of monozygotic twins with inflammatory bowel disease. Regarding the study as a whole: Discordant twins had repertoire similarity that did not differ from that of concordant twins, possibly from limited power. Among IBD patients, TCRbeta diversity (inverse Simpson) was lower than in healthy co-twins.

Whole blood without T cell sorting served as the source of isolated total RNA. Details on this clonotype: Antigen specificity is unknown.

From the 5' RACE reads, TCRdb lists one entry per CDR3 protein and no DNA. The sample table includes roughly 100,000 distinct CDR3 sequences. The CDR3 contains 13 residues. Per germline, CDR1 DFQATT and CDR2 SNEGSKA (reference sequence). The TCR sequence derives from a human donor with ulcerative colitis or Crohn's disease, or a healthy co-twin of an affected twin (not recorded which). The chain employs TRBV20-1 and TRBJ1-1. The sequenced sample consisted of blood. The CDR3 loop is CSARVGGNTEAFF.